This T cell receptor beta chain was identified in a study of vaccination and CD4 T cells after COVID-19. Overall study: Control wells got either CEFX epitopes, HIV-1 Nef peptides, or no peptide at all.

Notes on this clonotype: Its antigen remains unknown.

Germline assignment: CDR1 MNHNS and CDR2 SASEGT. CDR3 length: 17 amino acids. V was clipped by 4 bases and J by 0 bases, with 13 bases between them. Regarding treatment: roughly 11-day PBMC culture with coronavirus spike peptide pools or control peptides (ViraFEST assay). ViraFEST relied on peptide pools to expand antigen-specific T cells; the TCRs were sequenced afterward. Overall study findings and caveats: Looking at convalescent patients, a median approximately 86% of reactive clones were present only post-vaccination.

The Oncomine TCR Beta short-read assay was applied to DNA of cultured CD4+ T cells. Genomic DNA was taken out of cultured CD4+ T cells by extraction. TCRdb reanalysed the PCR reads using MiXCR and keeps one entry per CDR3 protein. The sample yields around 20,000 distinct CDR3 sequences, approximately 46% seen once. The sample consisted of CD4+ T cells from blood, cultured in vitro, taken before SARS-CoV-2 vaccination. V gene TRBV6-1 combines with J gene TRBJ1-6; the D gene is possibly TRBD1 (5 bases). This sequence originates from a human donor who had recovered from COVID-19. The CDR3 is CASSGPQDSSYNSPLHF. CDR3 DNA: TGTGCCAGCAGTGGACCACAGGATAGCTCCTATAATTCACCCCTCCACTTT.